The 16 T cell receptor beta chains below all came from one sample that was sequenced in a study of identical twins. TCRdb re-analysed the 5' RACE reads in MiXCR, keeping a single row per CDR3 protein. This sample has roughly 540,000 distinct CDR3 sequences, with approximately 22% found just once. The same sample was also used in a study of T cells expressing NK-cell markers.

Sequences were obtained from CD4+ T cells sorted from blood. All receptors derive from a young woman in good health.

The V call is TRBV6-2 or TRBV6-3, the J call TRBJ2-3; maybe TRBD2 (5 bases). The CDR3 totals 15 residues. Trimming shortened V by 2 bases and J by 8 bases, and 17 bases separated the two germline ends. Germline CDR1 and CDR2: MNHEY and SVGEGT. The CDR3 DNA is TGTGCCAGCAGTTACGCAGTATCCGGGATCAGTACGCAGTATTTT. Translation gives CASSYAVSGISTQYF.

In this sample, this clonotype turned up a few times. CDR3 sequence reads: CSARVVTREYNEQFF. The CDR3 DNA is TGCAGTGCTAGAGTAGTAACGCGGGAGTACAATGAGCAGTTCTTC. This chain joins TRBV20-1 and TRBJ2-1; TRBD2 aligns across 7 bases. This CDR3 comprises 15 residues. The germline V gene has CDR1 DFQATT and CDR2 SNEGSKA (reference sequence). The V and J ends lost 1 base and 4 bases, in that order; junction bases with no gene match: 7.

This clonotype was seen at least ten times. The CDR3 nucleotides read TGTGCCAGCACTCGAGCGGGGTACACTGAAGCTTTCTTT. Protein product: CASTRAGYTEAFF. V is TRBV25-1 and J is TRBJ1-1, with D unclear. This CDR3 has 13 residues. From germline, CDR1 is MGHDK and CDR2 SYGVNS. Trimming shortened V by 7 bases and J by 3 bases, and 12 bases separated the two germline ends.

This clonotype has at least ten counts. The V and J genes are TRBV12-3 or TRBV12-4 and TRBJ1-5; D unclear. This CDR3 spans 12 amino acids. V was shortened by 6 bases and J by 5 bases, with 8 bases between the two germline ends. The CDR3 region is CASSLGDQPQHF. For the CDR3, the DNA is TGTGCCAGCAGCCTTGGGGATCAGCCCCAGCATTTT.

This clonotype showed up just a few times. This chain uses TRBV7-9 with TRBJ1-2, with D maybe TRBD1 (6 bases). Trimming took 3 bases from V and 4 from J, leaving 9 bases between them. Per the germline V gene, CDR1 is SEHNR and CDR2 is FQNEAQ (reference sequence). CDR3 length: 13 amino acids. For the CDR3, the DNA is TGTGCCAGCAGCTTCGGGACAATCTATGGCTACACCTTC. Its translation is CASSFGTIYGYTF.

The chain is built from TRBV20-1 and TRBJ1-1; maybe TRBD1 (5 bases). The CDR3 has 14 residues. The V gene lost 1 base and the J gene lost 3 bases, with 12 bases spanning the gap. Germline loops: CDR1 DFQATT, CDR2 SNEGSKA (reference sequence). In DNA, the CDR3 is TGCAGTGCTAGAGGCGGCAGGGCCTACACTGAAGCTTTCTTT. Its protein is CSARGGRAYTEAFF.

This clonotype appeared a few times. The chain recombines TRBV12-3 or TRBV12-4 with TRBJ2-1, with 11 bases fitting TRBD2. This CDR3 has 15 residues. Trimming cost V 7 bases and J 9 bases; bases outside gene matches: 11. The CDR3 loop reads CASTSTSGKYGEQFF. The DNA for the CDR3 is TGTGCCAGCACCTCGACTAGCGGGAAGTATGGTGAGCAGTTCTTC.

This rearrangement joins TRBV20-1 to TRBJ2-3; 15 nucleotides agree with TRBD2. The CDR3 runs 14 residues. Germline CDR1 DFQATT, CDR2 SNEGSKA (reference sequence). V lost 7 bases and J lost 6; bases outside the gene matches: 5. The CDR3, as DNA: TGCAGTGGAGGACTAGCGGGGGGGAGGGATACGCAGTATTTT. This sequence encodes CSGGLAGGRDTQYF.

J is TRBJ2-1 and V is TRBV3-1, with D unresolved. Looked up from germline, CDR1 is LGHDT and CDR2 is YNNKEL (reference sequence). The CDR3 loop spans 12 amino acids. Trimming removed 3 bases from V and 9 bases from J, with 9 bases in between. CDR3 protein: CASSQEGLEQFF. The CDR3 DNA reads TGTGCCAGCAGCCAGGAAGGGCTTGAGCAGTTCTTC.

This chain connects TRBV5-1 to TRBJ2-1, with 7 bases lining up with TRBD2. Germline trimming cut 4 bases from V and 7 bases from J; bases unmatched to any gene: 11. Germline lookup yields CDR1 SGHRS and CDR2 YFSETQ. CDR3 length equals 15 residues. The CDR3 bases are TGCGCCAGCAGCCCCCCAACTAGCGTAGGGAATGAGCAGTTCTTC. This codes for CASSPPTSVGNEQFF. The full variable domain, in which reference TRBV5-1 and TRBJ2-1 provide the parts outside the CDR3, is KAGVTQTPRYLIKTRGQQVTLSCSPISGHRSVSWYQQTPGQGLQFLFEYFSETQRNKGNFPGRFSGRQFSNSRSEMNVSTLELGDSALYLCASSPPTSVGNEQFFGPGTRLTVL.

The rearrangement uses TRBV19 and TRBJ2-1; D is possibly TRBD2 (6 bases). V was pared by 3 bases and J by 1 base, with 13 bases between. The germline CDR1 and CDR2 sequences are LNHDA and SQIVND (reference sequence). CDR3 length: 16 residues. The CDR3 DNA is TGTGCCAGTAGTATTAGGGCGGGGAATTCCTACAATGAGCAGTTCTTC. This encodes CASSIRAGNSYNEQFF.

This chain uses TRBV20-1 with TRBJ1-5; D unresolved. CDR1 and CDR2 from the germline V gene are DFQATT and SNEGSKA (reference sequence). The CDR3 covers 15 residues. Trimming left V 6 bases short and J 0 bases short, with 15 bases between. The DNA of the CDR3 is TGCAGTGCAAGGGAACAGAGAAATAGCAATCAGCCCCAGCATTTT. Translated: CSAREQRNSNQPQHF.

Written as DNA, the CDR3 is TGCAGTGCGAAACTAGCGGGAGTCACCCCAGAGCAGTTCTTC. Its translation is CSAKLAGVTPEQFF. This chain joins TRBV20-1 and TRBJ2-1; TRBD2 agrees at 11 bases. The CDR3 runs to 14 residues. Trimming removed 6 bases from V and 10 bases from J; junction bases left unmatched: 11. Germline V gene sequence: CDR1 DFQATT, CDR2 SNEGSKA (reference sequence).

This rearrangement joins TRBV2 to TRBJ2-3, with D unresolved. Trimming took off 5 bases at V and 5 bases at J, with 11 bases between the two ends. The CDR3 has 13 amino acids. CDR1 SNHLY and CDR2 FYNNEI come from the germline V gene. The CDR3 protein is CASSPSNRDTQYF. The DNA for the CDR3 is TGTGCCAGCAGTCCATCCAATAGAGATACGCAGTATTTT.

This clonotype was picked up a small number of times. V gene TRBV7-2 combines with J gene TRBJ1-6, with D possibly matching TRBD1 (5 bases). The CDR3 is 17 amino acids. Germline V gene data show CDR1 as SGHTA and CDR2 as FQGNSA. Trimming shortened V by 1 base and J by 7 bases, and 17 bases separated the two germline ends. The CDR3 nucleotides are TGTGCCAGCAGCTTAGGATGGGGGTTAAGGAAGAATTCACCCCTCCACTTT. Translated: CASSLGWGLRKNSPLHF.

This clonotype showed up just a few times. The V call is TRBV12-3 or TRBV12-4, the J call TRBJ2-7; perhaps TRBD2 as D (5 bases). Deletions cut 7 bases from V and 2 bases from J, with 15 bases between. This CDR3 has 14 residues. CDR3 sequence reads: CASTRGGSTYEQYF. In DNA, the CDR3 is TGTGCCAGCACACGAGGAGGTTCGACCTACGAGCAGTACTTC.